The following is a T cell receptor beta chain sequence with its context. This clonotype occurred a few times. Its antigen is currently not known. No per-base quality is available; no much larger clone lies one base away. TCRdb lists the instrument as Illumina HiSeq 2500. Quantitative 5'-RACE with molecular barcodes was used to prepare TCR beta libraries. The study's own analysis went as follows. A new computational method, built on a probabilistic model of VDJ rearrangement, was used to identify disease-linked TCR variants. Using fastp at Q25 and MiXCR, TCRdb reprocessed the public reads and kept productive beta chains. Rows with one shared CDR3 protein collapse into an entry with the most common genes and DNA. These V and J calls derive from TCRdb rather than the authors' analysis. In all, the sample holds 380,000 or so distinct CDR3 sequences, and roughly 22% of those were seen once. The ten largest account for around 13% of the sample.

The record originates from a study of CD8 T cells in ankylosing spondylitis (dated by TCRdb to 2017 to 2019). Some background on the complete study: The study profiled T cell receptor beta repertoires in healthy donors and ankylosing spondylitis patients to find disease-linked TCR variants. The whole study cohort included about a hundred healthy donors and 20 to 30 ankylosing spondylitis patients. Peripheral blood was sampled, and synovial fluid was additionally collected from ankylosing spondylitis patients. Findings and caveats that apply to the study as a whole: The disease-linked clones were reported to be significantly enriched in matched synovial fluid samples from ankylosing spondylitis patients. Some motif variants were previously reported in synovial fluid and blood of reactive arthritis patients, suggesting common disease-initiation mechanisms. A CD8+ phenotype was shown by the disease-linked clones, which were found at relatively low frequencies in peripheral blood. A TCR beta motif made up of several highly homologous amino acid variants appeared to be characteristic of blood from ankylosing spondylitis patients.

The cysteine opens and the phenylalanine closes a CDR3 of 18 amino acids. The read is trimmed to its CDR3 DNA, 54 bases read in frame from base 1. Reading the germline V gene gives CDR1 ENHRY and CDR2 SYGVKD. V has 0 bases trimmed and J has 0 bases trimmed; junction bases matching no gene number 5. The clonotype comes from a male donor with ankylosing spondylitis or in good health (not recorded which). The chain uses TRBV10-3 and TRBJ2-7, and 13 bases in between align with TRBD2. Specimen: blood, either unsorted or a sorted T cell fraction (not recorded which). At the DNA level, the sequence is TGTGCCATCAGTGAGTCGGGGACTAGCGGGGTCCTCTCCTACGAGCAGTACTTC. This translates into CAISESGTSGVLSYEQYF.